What follows describes a single T cell receptor (beta chain). This record belongs to a study of blood T cell repertoires in COVID-19. Assignments of participants to cohorts depended upon their own reported clinical history. A COVID-19 case was met by exposed participants within 2 weeks before study entry. Original data processing: Cell counts per sample came from amplifying reference gene primers. Method: immunoSEQ multiplex PCR; TCRdb's copy keeps in-frame clones and lacks some. The DNA gave D and trimming, while V, J and clone size come from that table. The sample includes over 250,000 clones, roughly 80% of them seen just once. The sequenced sample consisted of PBMCs or T cells enriched from blood (not recorded which). The receptor was derived from a man aged 35-49 years who had been exposed to COVID-19.

The CDR3 loop reads CASSPGSSSDTQYF. The CDR3 nucleotides are TGTGCCAGCAGCCCAGGTAGTTCTTCGGATACGCAGTATTTT. The rearrangement links TRBV7-9 to TRBJ2-3, with unresolved D. V was shortened by 5 bases and J by 6 bases, with 15 bases between the two germline ends. CDR1 and CDR2 (germline): SEHNR, FQNEAQ (reference sequence). This CDR3 has 14 amino acids.